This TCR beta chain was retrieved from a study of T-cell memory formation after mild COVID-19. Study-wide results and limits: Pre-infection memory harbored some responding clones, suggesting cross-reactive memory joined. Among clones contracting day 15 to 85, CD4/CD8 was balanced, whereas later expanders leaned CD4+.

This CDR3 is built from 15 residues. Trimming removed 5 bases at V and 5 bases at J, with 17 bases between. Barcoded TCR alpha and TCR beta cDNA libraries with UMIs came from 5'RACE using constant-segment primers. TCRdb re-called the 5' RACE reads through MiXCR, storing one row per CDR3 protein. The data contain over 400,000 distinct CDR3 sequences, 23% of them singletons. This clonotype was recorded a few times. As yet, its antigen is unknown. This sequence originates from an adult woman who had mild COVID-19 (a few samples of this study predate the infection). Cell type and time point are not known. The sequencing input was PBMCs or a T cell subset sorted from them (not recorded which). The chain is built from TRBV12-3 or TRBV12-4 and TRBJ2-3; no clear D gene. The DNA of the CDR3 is TGTGCCAGCAGTCCTTGGGCCGGTTCTGGAGATACGCAGTATTTT. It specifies CASSPWAGSGDTQYF.